This T cell receptor (beta chain) was captured by sequencing in a study of patients and donors after allogeneic stem cell transplantation. MiXCR, run by TCRdb on the RT-PCR reads, gives a single entry per CDR3 protein. The sample consists of some 90,000 distinct CDR3 sequences, around 49% of them appearing once. Germline CDR1 DFQATT, CDR2 SNEGSKA (reference sequence). The CDR3 loop spans 15 amino acids. V was cut by 5 bases and J by 6 bases, with 21 bases left in between. The material sequenced was blood, either unsorted or a sorted T cell fraction (not recorded which). This TCR derives from a human donor who was either an allogeneic HSCT recipient or a stem cell or donor lymphocyte infusion donor (not recorded which). It is not recorded whose cells these are; they may come from a transplant donor. The chain employs TRBV20-1 and TRBJ2-3; D gene unclear. This CDR3 is CSAAPTHSLRDTQYF. CDR3 nucleotide sequence: TGCAGTGCTGCCCCCACCCACAGTCTCCGTGATACGCAGTATTTT.